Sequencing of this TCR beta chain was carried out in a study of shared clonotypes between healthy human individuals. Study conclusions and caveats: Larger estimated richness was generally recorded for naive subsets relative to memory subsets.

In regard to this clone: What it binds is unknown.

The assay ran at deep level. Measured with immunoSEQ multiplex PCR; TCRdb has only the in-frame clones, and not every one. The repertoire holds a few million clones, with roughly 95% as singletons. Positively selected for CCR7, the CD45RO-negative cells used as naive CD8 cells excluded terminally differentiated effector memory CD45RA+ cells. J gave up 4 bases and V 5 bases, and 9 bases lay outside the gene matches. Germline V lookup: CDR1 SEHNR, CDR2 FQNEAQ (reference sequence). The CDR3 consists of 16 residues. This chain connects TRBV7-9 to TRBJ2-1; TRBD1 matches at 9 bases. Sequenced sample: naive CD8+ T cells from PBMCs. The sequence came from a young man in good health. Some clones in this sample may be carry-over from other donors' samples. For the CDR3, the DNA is TGTGCCAGCAGCGCGACCGGGACAGGGACATACAATGAGCAGTTCTTC. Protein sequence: CASSATGTGTYNEQFF.